The clone carrying this T cell receptor beta chain is a singleton in its sample. Its antigen is currently unknown. TCRdb keeps only in-frame clones here, not all; method: immunoSEQ multiplex PCR. This table holds more than 95,000 clones, around 90% found once. This entry belongs to a study of PD-1 blockade in classical Hodgkin lymphoma. Regarding the study as a whole: Whereas CD4+ TCR diversity had risen significantly by C4D1, CD8+ TCR diversity had not. Nivolumab initiation under 1 year post-ASCT meant exclusion. What caused the repertoire differences, perhaps disease activity or prior therapy, remains undefined.

Noted time point: cycle 4 day 1 (C4D1), after 6 weeks of nivolumab. Every patient was affected by relapse after autologous stem cell transplantation, while exposure to brentuximab vedotin was not uniform. Reported best responses ranged across complete response, partial response or progressive disease. Sequencing used peripheral blood mononuclear cells (PBMCs), obtained before the fourth cycle of nivolumab. The clonotype comes from a human donor with classical Hodgkin lymphoma.

The CDR3 DNA reads as TGTGCCAGCAGTCCGGGACAGGGGGACGCTGAAGCTTTCTTT. This gives the protein CASSPGQGDAEAFF. This sequence joins TRBV5-4 and TRBJ1-1; 11 nucleotides align to TRBD1. Per the germline V gene, CDR1 is SGHNT and CDR2 is YYREEE (reference sequence). V was clipped by 5 bases and J by 6 bases; unmatched bases: 6. The CDR3 spans 14 residues.